A single sample gave rise to the 8 T cell receptor beta chains below, sequenced in a study of PD-1 blockade in classical Hodgkin lymphoma. Clones were read by immunoSEQ multiplex PCR, and TCRdb kept only the in-frame ones, dropping some. The table shows fewer than 90,000 clones, with about 89% occurring only once. Each and every patient relapsed after autologous stem cell transplantation, and patients got differing brentuximab vedotin exposure. Sequencing was performed on peripheral blood mononuclear cells (PBMCs), taken at baseline. The origin of the receptors is a human donor with classical Hodgkin lymphoma.

The V call is TRBV2, the J call TRBJ1-5; D might be TRBD1 (5 bases). CDR1 and CDR2 from the germline V gene are SNHLY and FYNNEI. V was pared by 5 bases and J by 7 bases, with 21 bases between. The CDR3 runs to 16 residues. The CDR3 here is CASSSSGGTLNQPQHF. The CDR3 nucleotides are TGTGCCAGCAGTTCCTCGGGGGGGACCTTGAACCAGCCCCAGCATTTT.

The chain carries TRBV19 and TRBJ2-7; TRBD1 aligns across 7 bases. The V segment lost 11 bases and the J segment 3 bases; nucleotides outside the gene matches: 10. Germline values: CDR1 LNHDA, CDR2 SQIVND (reference sequence). The CDR3 loop spans 13 amino acids. CDR3 sequence (DNA): TGTGCCTCCGACAAAGGGGGCGGCTACGAGCAGTACTTC. Residues: CASDKGGGYEQYF.

The chain uses TRBV15 and TRBJ2-5; unclear D gene. Per the germline V gene, CDR1 is LNHNV and CDR2 is YYDKDF (reference sequence). V was shortened by 0 bases and J by 4 bases, with 12 bases between the two germline ends. The CDR3 totals 15 residues. DNA for the CDR3: TGTGCCACCAGCAGAGACCCTGGGCCACCAGAGACCCAGTACTTC. This codes for CATSRDPGPPETQYF.

The chain combines TRBV6-6 with TRBJ1-4; D is undetermined. The CDR3 has 14 residues. Trimming removed 0 bases from V and 8 bases from J, with 10 bases in between. Germline loops: CDR1 MNHNY, CDR2 SVGAGI (reference sequence). As DNA, the CDR3 is TGTGCCAGCAGTTACTCGTACTCGGGAGAAAAACTGTTTTTT. It encodes CASSYSYSGEKLFF.

This rearrangement joins TRBV30 to TRBJ2-5, with 8 bases identical to TRBD2. The CDR3 totals 14 residues. The V gene's germline CDR1 is GTSNPN and CDR2 SVGIG (reference sequence). After removal of 2 bases from V and 11 bases from J, the junction contained 13 bases not matched to a gene. CDR3 residues: CAWSPISAGGMQYF. Written as DNA, the CDR3 is TGTGCCTGGAGTCCTATTAGCGCGGGAGGAATGCAGTACTTC.

Only one count was recorded for this clone. The chain uses TRBV28 and TRBJ1-1; 8 positions match TRBD1. Germline trimming cut 6 bases from V and 5 bases from J; bases unmatched to any gene: 8. The CDR3 loop spans 14 amino acids. CDR1 MDHEN and CDR2 SYDVKM come from the germline V gene. This CDR3 is CASSRGQRGTEAFF. The CDR3 region has the DNA TGTGCCAGCAGCAGGGGGCAAAGGGGAACTGAAGCTTTCTTT.

This sequence joins TRBV5-4 and TRBJ1-4; D uncertain. The V gene's germline CDR1 is SGHNT and CDR2 YYREEE (reference sequence). The CDR3 is 16 residues long. V dropped 4 bases and J dropped 0 bases, with 13 bases sitting between them. The CDR3 DNA is TGTGCCAGCAGCCCCGAAGTCCATGCAACTAATGAAAAACTGTTTTTT. It yields the protein CASSPEVHATNEKLFF.

This clone has a single count. The genes are TRBV7-2 and TRBJ2-3; D is possibly TRBD1 (6 bases). Germline V lookup: CDR1 SGHTA, CDR2 FQGNSA. There are 15 residues in the CDR3. V was trimmed by 1 base and J by 3 bases, leaving 11 bases between them. Here the CDR3 reads CASSLDRDWTDTQYF. In DNA, the CDR3 is TGTGCCAGCAGCTTAGACAGGGATTGGACAGATACGCAGTATTTT.